Listed below are T cell receptor beta chains from one sample, sequenced in a study of shared clonotypes between healthy human individuals. Using immunoSEQ multiplex PCR, the repertoire was profiled, and TCRdb retains in-frame clones only, with some absent. Of roughly 2.2 million clones listed, around 93% are singletons. Sample: naive CD4+ T cells from PBMCs. The receptors were sampled from a man between 18 and 29 years old in good health. Some clones in this sample may be carry-over from other donors' samples. Both conserved end residues are trimmed from each CDR3. Each record gives: J gene, V gene, CDR3 length, CDR3 protein.

j_call: TRBJ1-2
v_call: TRBV28
cdr3_length: 11
cdr3_aa: ASSLSRDYGYT

j_call: TRBJ2-7
v_call: TRBV28
cdr3_length: 12
cdr3_aa: ASSLVATPYEQY

j_call: TRBJ1-5
v_call: TRBV28
cdr3_length: 11
cdr3_aa: ASRPYSNQPQH

j_call: TRBJ2-7
v_call: TRBV7-8
cdr3_length: 13
cdr3_aa: ASSLAHIPPYEQY

j_call: TRBJ2-7
v_call: TRBV11-2
cdr3_length: 11
cdr3_aa: ASSGQGIYEQY

j_call: TRBJ1-2
v_call: TRBV5-1
cdr3_length: 9
cdr3_aa: ASSLGSGYT

j_call: TRBJ1-4
v_call: TRBV6-1
cdr3_length: 12
cdr3_aa: ASRPGDGIQKLF

j_call: TRBJ1-3
v_call: TRBV7-9
cdr3_length: 11
cdr3_aa: ASSETSGNTIY

j_call: TRBJ1-4
v_call: TRBV18
cdr3_length: 14
cdr3_aa: ASSLTGGSTNEKLF

j_call: TRBJ2-3
v_call: TRBV25-1
cdr3_length: 16
cdr3_aa: ASSERSSGRAVRRTQY

j_call: TRBJ2-3
v_call: TRBV5-1
cdr3_length: 15
cdr3_aa: ASSLARGDRITDTQY

j_call: TRBJ1-2
v_call: TRBV28
cdr3_length: 13
cdr3_aa: ASSSSGFTDYGYT

j_call: TRBJ1-1
v_call: TRBV5-4
cdr3_length: 12
cdr3_aa: ASMGGGAPTEAF

j_call: TRBJ1-2
v_call: TRBV5-1
cdr3_length: 10
cdr3_aa: ATSTGNYGYT

j_call: TRBJ1-2
v_call: TRBV5-8
cdr3_length: 14
cdr3_aa: ASSSTYQGARYGYT

j_call: TRBJ2-2
v_call: TRBV28
cdr3_length: 14
cdr3_aa: ASSLKTSVYTGELF

j_call: TRBJ1-3
v_call: TRBV7-6
cdr3_length: 12
cdr3_aa: ASSNTGLGDTIY

j_call: TRBJ2-3
v_call: TRBV10-3
cdr3_length: 13
cdr3_aa: AIKPGLAGVGTRY

j_call: TRBJ2-7
v_call: TRBV7-9
cdr3_length: 12
cdr3_aa: ASSLTRGLYEQY

j_call: TRBJ1-5
v_call: TRBV6-4
cdr3_length: 12
cdr3_aa: ASSSSGSNQPQH

j_call: TRBJ1-1
v_call: TRBV7-2
cdr3_length: 13
cdr3_aa: ASSLGPTGYTEAF

j_call: TRBJ1-2
v_call: TRBV28
cdr3_length: 12
cdr3_aa: ASRLGTLNYGYT

j_call: TRBJ2-7
v_call: TRBV27
cdr3_length: 11
cdr3_aa: ASSLAPRHEQY

j_call: TRBJ2-7
v_call: TRBV18
cdr3_length: 12
cdr3_aa: ASSPGRGFYEQY

j_call: TRBJ1-5
v_call: TRBV28
cdr3_length: 14
cdr3_aa: ASRPLGPGGNQPQH

j_call: TRBJ2-1
v_call: TRBV7-2
cdr3_length: 11
cdr3_aa: ASSLLGLNEQF

j_call: TRBJ2-3
v_call: TRBV5-1
cdr3_length: 14
cdr3_aa: ASSAGLAEGTDTQY

j_call: TRBJ1-5
v_call: TRBV19
cdr3_length: 12
cdr3_aa: ASSAGLLRGPQH

j_call: TRBJ2-2
v_call: TRBV11-3
cdr3_length: 13
cdr3_aa: ASSPGTTGTGELF

j_call: TRBJ2-7
v_call: TRBV5-6
cdr3_length: 11
cdr3_aa: ASSHSGRREQY

j_call: TRBJ2-5
v_call: TRBV6-1
cdr3_length: 12
cdr3_aa: ASSSRQIQETQY

j_call: TRBJ1-4
v_call: TRBV7-9
cdr3_length: 13
cdr3_aa: ASSSQGGQNEKLF

j_call: TRBJ1-2
v_call: TRBV4-3
cdr3_length: 13
cdr3_aa: ASSQGDPWDYGYT

j_call: TRBJ1-2
v_call: TRBV9
cdr3_length: 15
cdr3_aa: ASSAVPLGQGRDGYT

j_call: TRBJ2-7
v_call: TRBV6-1
cdr3_length: 13
cdr3_aa: ASRLTGVRSNEQY

j_call: TRBJ1-2
v_call: TRBV10-2
cdr3_length: 10
cdr3_aa: ASSAVGIGYT

j_call: TRBJ2-7
v_call: TRBV10-3
cdr3_length: 16
cdr3_aa: AISSGLLPGRVPYEQY

j_call: TRBJ1-2
v_call: TRBV4-1
cdr3_length: 16
cdr3_aa: ASSQAGTGPRGGYGYT

j_call: TRBJ1-4
v_call: TRBV7-8
cdr3_length: 11
cdr3_aa: ASSPRDVEKLF

j_call: TRBJ2-4
v_call: TRBV4-1
cdr3_length: 15
cdr3_aa: ASSQDQGQGFGNIQY

j_call: TRBJ1-3
v_call: TRBV27
cdr3_length: 15
cdr3_aa: ASSLSLPGMSGNTIY

j_call: TRBJ1-4
v_call: TRBV6-1
cdr3_length: 12
cdr3_aa: ASSGGATNEKLF

j_call: TRBJ2-2
v_call: TRBV5-1
cdr3_length: 11
cdr3_aa: ASSGGNTGELF

j_call: TRBJ1-1
v_call: TRBV7-3
cdr3_length: 13
cdr3_aa: ASSPLGVLNTEAF

j_call: TRBJ2-1
v_call: TRBV29-1
cdr3_length: 14
cdr3_aa: SALTLLSSSYNEQF

j_call: TRBJ1-5
v_call: TRBV10-3
cdr3_length: 15
cdr3_aa: AISESRQGVYNQPQH

j_call: TRBJ1-1
v_call: TRBV27
cdr3_length: 13
cdr3_aa: ASSLTGARDTEAF

j_call: TRBJ1-1
v_call: TRBV19
cdr3_length: 13
cdr3_aa: ASSSGGAGNTEAF

j_call: TRBJ2-7
v_call: TRBV7-2
cdr3_length: 13
cdr3_aa: ASSLMGQGLYEQY

j_call: TRBJ1-1
v_call: TRBV9
cdr3_length: 14
cdr3_aa: ASSRQDGTGTTEAF

j_call: TRBJ2-5
v_call: TRBV5-4
cdr3_length: 12
cdr3_aa: ASSTKRDQETQY

j_call: TRBJ2-3
v_call: TRBV20-1
cdr3_length: 9
cdr3_aa: SARKPDTQY

j_call: TRBJ2-7
v_call: TRBV5-4
cdr3_length: 12
cdr3_aa: ASSPAGTTYEQY